This T cell receptor beta chain was sequenced during a study of shared clonotypes between healthy human individuals. Background on the study: Serving as donors were a couple of women and three men, whose ages spanned 18 to 49. Study observations and caveats: Larger richness was generally estimated for naive than memory subsets.

Naive CD8 cells lacked CD45RO, underwent positive selection for CCR7 and left out terminally differentiated effector memory CD45RA+ cells. This clone was counted only a few times. Its antigen is as yet unknown. Between the trimmed V and J ends, which lost 5 bases and 0 bases, there was a span of 13 bases. Germline-derived CDR1 and CDR2 are MGHRA and YSYEKL. The CDR3 consists of 15 residues. Here immunoSEQ multiplex PCR was the method, and the copy in TCRdb shows in-frame clones only, minus some. The repertoire holds millions of clones, with around 93% as singletons. The sample consisted of naive CD8+ T cells from PBMCs. The source of this sequence is a young man in good health. Some clones in this sample may be carry-over from other donors' samples. V usage is TRBV4-1 and J usage is TRBJ1-1, with D maybe TRBD1 (5 bases). The CDR3 region is CASSTTGGLNTEAFF. The CDR3 coding sequence is TGCGCCAGCAGCACTACGGGGGGACTGAACACTGAAGCTTTCTTT.